This T cell receptor (beta chain) was captured in a study of radiation and T cells in renal cell carcinoma. With respect to this clone: Other DNA sequences in the sample encode the same CDR3.

Germline CDR1 is SGDLS and CDR2 is YYNGEE. Deletions cut 0 bases from V and 3 bases from J, with 7 bases between. The CDR3 has 14 amino acids. Method: immunoSEQ multiplex PCR; TCRdb's copy keeps in-frame clones and lacks some. The repertoire consists of about 130,000 clones, with roughly 88% occurring once and the leading ten covering around 13%. Time point described: baseline pretreatment blood. Treatment reported: 15 Gy SBRT to primary tumor, nephrectomy 4 weeks later. Serial blood draws occurred at baseline and 2 and 4 weeks post-SBRT. The rearrangement uses TRBV9 and TRBJ1-3; possible D gene TRBD1, 5 bases. The material sequenced was blood, taken from a patient whose treatment included radiotherapy and nephrectomy. This clonotype was sampled from a woman aged 45-65 years with renal cell carcinoma. As DNA, the CDR3 is TGTGCCAGCAGCGTAGGAGGGGTTGGAAACACCATATATTTT. Translating it yields CASSVGGVGNTIYF.